These T cell receptor beta chains were read from a single sample in a study of PD-1 blockade in classical Hodgkin lymphoma. Generated by immunoSEQ multiplex PCR, the TCRdb table keeps only in-frame clones and is missing some. The profile covers some 41,000 clones, with 88% appearing a single time and approximately 8.1% taken by the ten largest. Material: peripheral blood mononuclear cells (PBMCs), obtained before the second cycle of nivolumab. These receptors were obtained from a human donor with classical Hodgkin lymphoma. The CDR3 runs from the conserved cysteine through the conserved F or W. The D gene is left open where the match is weak. Clone size is given for some rows only: seen once, a few or many times, or a class if the clone is expanded.

TRBJ2-7	TRBD2	15	TRBV10-3	NA	TGTGCCATCAGTCAAGGGGGGACTAGCGGCTACGAGCAGTACTTC	CAISQGGTSGYEQYF
TRBJ1-3	NA	14	TRBV10-1	NA	TGCGCCAGCAGTAAGGATTTTTCTGGAAACACCATATATTTT	CASSKDFSGNTIYF
TRBJ2-7	TRBD1	14	TRBV5-1	NA	TGCGCCAGCAGCTTGGTCACAGGGGCCTACGAGCAGTACTTC	CASSLVTGAYEQYF
TRBJ2-5	NA	11	TRBV30	NA	TGTGCCTGGGGCTTGGGGGAGACCCAGTACTTC	CAWGLGETQYF
TRBJ1-1	NA	15	TRBV5-4	once	TGTGCCAGCAGCCCCGGGGGGGCCTCGAACACTGAAGCTTTCTTT	CASSPGGASNTEAFF
TRBJ2-7	NA	15	TRBV6-5	NA	TGTGCCAGCAGTTACCGGGCCCTAACCATTTACGAGCAGTACTTC	CASSYRALTIYEQYF
TRBJ1-1	NA	12	TRBV6-6	NA	TGTGCCAGCAGTCAGATGAACACTGAAGCTTTCTTT	CASSQMNTEAFF
TRBJ2-7	TRBD1	14	TRBV28	few	TGTGCCAGCAGTTTATGGACAGGGGAATCCGAGCAGTACTTC	CASSLWTGESEQYF
TRBJ1-5	NA	13	TRBV30	NA	TGTGCCTGGAGCCGGGGGGATAATCAGCCCCAGCATTTT	CAWSRGDNQPQHF
TRBJ2-3	NA	16	TRBV18	NA	TGTGCCAGCTCACGGGCACCTGGGACGAGCACAGATACGCAGTATTTT	CASSRAPGTSTDTQYF
TRBJ2-5	NA	16	TRBV10-3	NA	TGTGCCATCAGTGAAGGGACACGGTGGCCCCAAGAGACCCAGTACTTC	CAISEGTRWPQETQYF
TRBJ2-1	NA	16	TRBV7-3	NA	TGTGCCAGCAGCGCTAGAATAGCCGTCTCCTACAATGAGCAGTTCTTC	CASSARIAVSYNEQFF
TRBJ2-5	TRBD2	15	TRBV28	NA	TGTGCCAGCAGTTTCGTGACTAGCGGCCAAGAGACCCAGTACTTC	CASSFVTSGQETQYF
TRBJ2-2	NA	14	TRBV10-3	NA	TGTGCCATCAGTGCCGGGGTGAACACCGGGGAGCTGTTTTTT	CAISAGVNTGELFF
TRBJ2-2	TRBD2	18	TRBV7-6	NA	TGTGCCAGCAGCTTAGTATTAGCGGGAGGAACCTCCACCGGGGAGCTGTTTTTT	CASSLVLAGGTSTGELFF
TRBJ2-4	NA	13	TRBV10-3	NA	TGTGCCATCAGTGTGGGTAGGGATGACATTCAGTACTTC	CAISVGRDDIQYF
TRBJ2-2	TRBD1	13	TRBV7-3	NA	TGTGCCAGCAGCGCGACAGGGCCCGGGGAGCTGTTTTTT	CASSATGPGELFF
TRBJ2-3	TRBD1	16	TRBV6-6	NA	TGTGCCAGCAGTTACGTGACAGGGTCGGGCACAGATACGCAGTATTTT	CASSYVTGSGTDTQYF
TRBJ2-7	TRBD2	15	TRBV11-3	NA	TGTGCCAGCAGCTTAGCGGGAGGGCACTCCTACGAGCAGTACTTC	CASSLAGGHSYEQYF
TRBJ1-1	NA	14	TRBV7-2	NA	TGTGCCAGCAGCTTAGCGGGGGAATACACTGAAGCTTTCTTT	CASSLAGEYTEAFF
TRBJ1-2	TRBD1	13	TRBV28	NA	TGTGCCAGCAGTTTCCTGGACAGGGATGGCTACACCTTC	CASSFLDRDGYTF
TRBJ2-7	TRBD1	14	TRBV5-1	NA	TGCGCCAGCAGCTTGAACAGGGGGCCCTACGAGCAGTACTTC	CASSLNRGPYEQYF
TRBJ2-3	NA	16	TRBV14	NA	TGTGCCAGCAGCCCCGGGTGGGGGAGAGGCACAGATACGCAGTATTTT	CASSPGWGRGTDTQYF
TRBJ1-1	TRBD1	13	TRBV5-1	NA	TGCGCCAGCAGCTTGGGACAGGGTGTAGGAGCTTTCTTT	CASSLGQGVGAFF
TRBJ2-7	NA	13	TRBV28	NA	TGTGCCAGCAGGTTTGACAGTTCCTACGAGCAGTACTTC	CASRFDSSYEQYF
TRBJ2-7	NA	16	TRBV27	NA	TGTGCCAGCAGTTTATCCCCCTGGGTGAGCTCCTACGAGCAGTACTTC	CASSLSPWVSSYEQYF
TRBJ2-4	NA	15	TRBV6-5	NA	TGTGCCAGCAGTTACTCCGGTGCGGCCAAAAACATTCAGTACTTC	CASSYSGAAKNIQYF
TRBJ2-2	TRBD2	15	TRBV11-3	NA	TGTGCCAGCAGCTTAGAGGCTAGCGGTACCGGGGAGCTGTTTTTT	CASSLEASGTGELFF
TRBJ2-1	NA	15	TRBV27	NA	TGTGCCAGCAGTCTCCCTCCGGGGCGGAATAGTGAGCAGTTCTTC	CASSLPPGRNSEQFF
TRBJ2-1	NA	15	TRBV6-5	NA	TGTGCCAGCAGTTACCGGACAGACTATTACAATGAGCAGTTCTTC	CASSYRTDYYNEQFF
TRBJ1-1	NA	15	TRBV7-2	NA	TGTGCCAGCAGCCAAGGGGACGGATTGAACACTGAAGCTTTCTTT	CASSQGDGLNTEAFF